This entry is about one T cell receptor (beta chain). CDR1 is SGHTA and CDR2 is FQGNSA in the germline V gene. V shed 5 bases, J shed 6 bases, and the junction held 7 bases outside the gene matches. The CDR3 sequence is 15 residues long. Here immunoSEQ multiplex PCR was the method, and the copy in TCRdb shows in-frame clones only, minus some. The table lists over 85,000 clones, about 85% of them singletons. This entry belongs to a study of T cell responses to AZD1222 COVID-19 vaccine. The TCR originated in an adult in good health. V is TRBV7-2 and J is TRBJ1-5; TRBD1 agrees at 10 bases. Sequenced material: peripheral blood, taken on day 0 of AZD1222 vaccination. The CDR3 coding sequence is TGTGCCAGCAGCAACTGGACAGGGGGGAGTCAGCCCCAGCATTTT. Residues: CASSNWTGGSQPQHF. Full variable domain (remainder filled in from reference TRBV7-2 and TRBJ1-5): GAGVSQSPSNKVTEKGKDVELRCDPISGHTALYWYRQSLGQGLEFLIYFQGNSAPDKSGLPSDRFSAERTGGSVSTLTIQRTQQEDSAVYLCASSNWTGGSQPQHFGDGTRLSIL.